Sequencing of this T cell receptor beta chain was carried out in a study of blood T cell repertoires in COVID-19. Study as a whole: T cells, B-cell-depleted T cells, or PBMCs supplied cDNA or gDNA.

The cohort comprised adults aged about 18 to 100 years residing in 20 to 25 US areas. Per the study methods: The authors estimated nucleated cell counts from reference gene primer amplification. TCRdb keeps only in-frame clones here, not all; method: immunoSEQ multiplex PCR. The V and J calls and clone size come from that table; D and trimming were worked out from the DNA. Of 150,000 or so clones listed, 87% are singletons. Germline lookup yields CDR1 SGHRS and CDR2 YFSETQ. The V and J ends lost 7 bases and 1 base respectively, with 17 bases between them. The CDR3 is 15 amino acids. This TCR came from a woman aged 40 to 49 who had been exposed to COVID-19. The source material was PBMCs or T cells enriched from blood (not recorded which). The rearrangement joins TRBV5-1 to TRBJ1-1; D perhaps matches TRBD1 (5 bases). The CDR3: CASQPRGGGNTEAFF. DNA for the CDR3: TGCGCCAGCCAGCCCCGAGGCGGGGGGAACACTGAAGCTTTCTTT.